This T cell receptor (beta chain) is from a study of shared clonotypes between healthy human individuals. The CDR3 totals 14 residues. The V gene end was trimmed by 2 bases and the J gene end by 8 bases; junction bases not matched to a gene: 6. Germline-derived CDR1 and CDR2 are SNHLY and FYNNEI. TCRdb keeps only in-frame clones here, not all; method: immunoSEQ multiplex PCR. The sample lists 2 million to 2.5 million clones, approximately 93% occurring once. The chain combines TRBV2 with TRBJ1-2, with TRBD1 matching 9 bases. The sequenced sample consisted of naive CD4+ T cells from PBMCs. Subset described: CD45RA+ positively selected. The sequence came from a man aged 18-30 years in good health. Some clones in this sample may be carry-over from other donors' samples. CDR3 loop: CASSETGGARGYTF. The DNA of the CDR3 is TGTGCCAGCAGTGAAACAGGGGGCGCGAGAGGCTACACCTTC.